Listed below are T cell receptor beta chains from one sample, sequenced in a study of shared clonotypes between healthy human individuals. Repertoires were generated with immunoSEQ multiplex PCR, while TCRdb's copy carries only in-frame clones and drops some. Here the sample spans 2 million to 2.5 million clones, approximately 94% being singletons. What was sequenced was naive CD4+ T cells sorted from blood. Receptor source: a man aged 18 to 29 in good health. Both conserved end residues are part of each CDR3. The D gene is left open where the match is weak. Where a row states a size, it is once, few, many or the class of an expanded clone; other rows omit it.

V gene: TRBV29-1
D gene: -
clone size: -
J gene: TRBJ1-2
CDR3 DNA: TGCAGCGTTGAAGACTCCCGCACCTTCTATGGCTACACCTTC
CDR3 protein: CSVEDSRTFYGYTF

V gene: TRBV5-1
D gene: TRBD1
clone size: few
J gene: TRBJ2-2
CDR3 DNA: TGCGCCAGCAGCTCGACAGGGGGGAACACCGGGGAGCTGTTTTTT
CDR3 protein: CASSSTGGNTGELFF

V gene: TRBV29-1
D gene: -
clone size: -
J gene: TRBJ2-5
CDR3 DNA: TGCAGCGCAACACCAACAGGGCTCCAAGAGACCCAGTACTTC
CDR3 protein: CSATPTGLQETQYF

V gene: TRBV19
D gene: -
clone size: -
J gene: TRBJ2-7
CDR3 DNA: TGTGCCAGTAGTCTCGATTACAGCTACGAGCAGTACTTC
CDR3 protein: CASSLDYSYEQYF

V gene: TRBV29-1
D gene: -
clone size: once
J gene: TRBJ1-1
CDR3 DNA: TGCAGCGTTGACAGAAGACTGAACACTGAAGCTTTCTTT
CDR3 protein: CSVDRRLNTEAFF

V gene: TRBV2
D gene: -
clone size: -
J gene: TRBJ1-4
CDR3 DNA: TGTGCCAGCACTCTGGAGGACATAGGAGAAAAACTGTTTTTT
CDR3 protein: CASTLEDIGEKLFF

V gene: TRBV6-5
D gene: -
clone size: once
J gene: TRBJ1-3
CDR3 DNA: TGTGCCAGCAGTTTTGTGTGGGGGACTGGAAACACCATATATTTT
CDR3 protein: CASSFVWGTGNTIYF

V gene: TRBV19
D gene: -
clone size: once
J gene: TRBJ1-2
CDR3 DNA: TGTGCCAGTAGTCTAAGCGGGAGTCTGGACTATGGCTACACCTTC
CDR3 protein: CASSLSGSLDYGYTF

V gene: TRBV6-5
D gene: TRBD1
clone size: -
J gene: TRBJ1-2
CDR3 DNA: TGTGCCAGCAGGCGGGACAGGGGGACCTATGGCTACACCTTC
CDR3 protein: CASRRDRGTYGYTF

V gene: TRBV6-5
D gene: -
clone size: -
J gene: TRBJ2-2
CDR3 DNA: TGTGCCAGCAGTCTCCCGCGGGGGGAGCTGTTTTTT
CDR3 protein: CASSLPRGELFF

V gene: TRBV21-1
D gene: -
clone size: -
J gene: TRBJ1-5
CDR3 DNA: TGTGCCAGCAGCAAGGGTGAGGAGAGCAATCAGCCCCAGCATTTT
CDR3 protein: CASSKGEESNQPQHF

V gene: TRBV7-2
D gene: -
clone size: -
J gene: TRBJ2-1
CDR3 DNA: TGTGCCAGCAGCTTAGCTGGCGGCCCATACAATGAGCAGTTCTTC
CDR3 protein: CASSLAGGPYNEQFF

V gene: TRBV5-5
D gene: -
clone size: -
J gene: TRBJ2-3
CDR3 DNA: TGTGCCAGCAGCTTGGCGGAGGGGCCGTTGTATTTT
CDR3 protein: CASSLAEGPLYF

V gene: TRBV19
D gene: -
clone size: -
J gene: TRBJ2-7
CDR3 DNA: TGTGCCAGTACTGGGGGCGACGAGCAGTACTTC
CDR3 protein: CASTGGDEQYF

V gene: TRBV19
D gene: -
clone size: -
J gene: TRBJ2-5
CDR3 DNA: TGTGCCAGCCTCGCGACCGATCAAGAGACCCAGTACTTC
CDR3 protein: CASLATDQETQYF

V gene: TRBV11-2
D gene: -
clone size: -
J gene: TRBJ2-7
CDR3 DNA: TGTGCCAGCAGCTTTACAGCTTACGAGCAGTACTTC
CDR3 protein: CASSFTAYEQYF

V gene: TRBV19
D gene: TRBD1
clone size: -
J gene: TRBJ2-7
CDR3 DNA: TGTGCCAGTAGTAAGGGACAGGAGCCCTACGAGCAGTACTTC
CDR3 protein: CASSKGQEPYEQYF

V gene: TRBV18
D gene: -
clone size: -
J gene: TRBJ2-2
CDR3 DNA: TGTGCCAGCTCGGGTGACGGGGAGCTGTTTTTT
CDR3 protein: CASSGDGELFF

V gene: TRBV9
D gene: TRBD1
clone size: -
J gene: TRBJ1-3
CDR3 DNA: TGTGCCAGCAGACCGACAGGGGGGAACACCATATATTTT
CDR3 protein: CASRPTGGNTIYF

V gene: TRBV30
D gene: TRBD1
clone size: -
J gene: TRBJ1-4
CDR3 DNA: TGTGCCTGGACCCAGACAGGGCCTAATGAAAAACTGTTTTTT
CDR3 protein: CAWTQTGPNEKLFF

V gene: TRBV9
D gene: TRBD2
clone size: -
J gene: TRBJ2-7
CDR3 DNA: TGTGCCAGCAGCCCCCGGACTAGCGGCTACGAGCAGTACTTC
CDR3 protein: CASSPRTSGYEQYF

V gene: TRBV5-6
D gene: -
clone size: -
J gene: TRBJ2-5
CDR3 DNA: TGTGCCAGCAGCTTGGGGGGGACAAAGCAAGAGACCCAGTACTTC
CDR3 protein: CASSLGGTKQETQYF

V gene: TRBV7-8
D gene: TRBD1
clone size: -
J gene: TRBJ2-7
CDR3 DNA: TGTGCCAGCAGCTTCCGGGACAGGTCCTACGAGCAGTACTTC
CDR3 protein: CASSFRDRSYEQYF

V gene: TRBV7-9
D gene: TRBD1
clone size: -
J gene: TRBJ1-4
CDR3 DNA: TGTGCCGCAGGGGGTGCAACTAATGAAAAACTGTTTTTT
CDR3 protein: CAAGGATNEKLFF

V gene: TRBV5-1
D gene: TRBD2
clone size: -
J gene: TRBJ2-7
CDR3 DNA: TGCGCCAGCAGCCCTAGCGGGGGAGGCTACGAGCAGTACTTC
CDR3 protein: CASSPSGGGYEQYF

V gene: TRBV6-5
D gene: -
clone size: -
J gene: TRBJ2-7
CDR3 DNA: TGTGCCAGCAGTTACTCGATTAACAGGGACTACGAGCAGTACTTC
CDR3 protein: CASSYSINRDYEQYF

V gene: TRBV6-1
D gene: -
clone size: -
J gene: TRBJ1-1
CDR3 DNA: TGTGCCAGCACGGCGACGGGGGTCCAAGCTTTCTTT
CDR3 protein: CASTATGVQAFF

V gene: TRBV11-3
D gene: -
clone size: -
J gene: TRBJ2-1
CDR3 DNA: TGTGCCAGCAGCTTAGCTTGGGGGGACGGTTCCTACAATGAGCAGTTCTTC
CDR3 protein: CASSLAWGDGSYNEQFF

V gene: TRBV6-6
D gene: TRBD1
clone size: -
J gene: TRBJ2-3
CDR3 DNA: TGTGCCAGCAGCAAGGACAGGGTTAGCACAGATACGCAGTATTTT
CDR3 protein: CASSKDRVSTDTQYF

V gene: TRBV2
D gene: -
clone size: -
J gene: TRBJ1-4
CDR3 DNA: TGTGCCAGCAGTCTGGACAGAAAACTGTTTTTT
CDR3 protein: CASSLDRKLFF

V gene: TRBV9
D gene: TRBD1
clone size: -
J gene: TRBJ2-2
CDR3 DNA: TGTGCCAGCAGTACAGGGGGTAACACCGGGGAGCTGTTTTTT
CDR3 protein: CASSTGGNTGELFF

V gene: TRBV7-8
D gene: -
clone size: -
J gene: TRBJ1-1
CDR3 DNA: TGTGCCAGCAGGCCACAGTTGAACACTGAAGCTTTCTTT
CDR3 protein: CASRPQLNTEAFF

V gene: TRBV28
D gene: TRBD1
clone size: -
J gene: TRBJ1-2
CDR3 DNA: TGTGCCAGCAGTTCAATAGGACAGGGGGAGAACTATGGCTACACCTTC
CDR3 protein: CASSSIGQGENYGYTF

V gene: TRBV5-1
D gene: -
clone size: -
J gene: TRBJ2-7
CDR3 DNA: TGCGCCAGCAGCTTAACAACCGGGGGCGAGCAGTACTTC
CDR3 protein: CASSLTTGGEQYF

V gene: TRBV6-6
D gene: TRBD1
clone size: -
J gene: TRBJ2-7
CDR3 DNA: TGTGCCAGCAGTTCAGCCGGGACAGGGACGACCTACGAGCAGTACTTC
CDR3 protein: CASSSAGTGTTYEQYF

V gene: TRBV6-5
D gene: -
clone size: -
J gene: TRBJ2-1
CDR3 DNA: TGTGCCAGCAGACCTGCCCCCCGGGCTGAGCAGTTCTTC
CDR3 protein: CASRPAPRAEQFF

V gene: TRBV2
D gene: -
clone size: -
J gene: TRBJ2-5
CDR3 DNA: TGTGCCCATAATTCCGGGCTTCAAGAGACCCAGTACTTC
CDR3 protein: CAHNSGLQETQYF